This T cell receptor (beta chain) was retrieved from a study of T cell repertoires in cytomegalovirus infection. At the level of the study: Recently identified HLA-C-restricted CMV epitopes and well-studied HLA-B-restricted CMV epitopes were used by the study. CMV infection together with matching HLA type was indicated by public TCR beta signatures.

Germline loops: CDR1 PRHDT, CDR2 FYEKMQ (reference sequence). CDR3 length equals 16 residues. Trimming pared 5 bases from V and 0 bases from J, leaving 15 bases between. The study, taken as a whole, reports: In two of eight donors, the top clonotype was HLA-C-restricted CMV-specific.

Of note for this clonotype: Its specificity is not known.

TCRdb reprocessed the reads via MiXCR and lists one record per CDR3 protein. The sample holds 700,000 to 950,000 distinct CDR3 sequences, 32% seen once. The material was cultured CD8+ T cells from PBMCs, obtained from culture after CMV antigen stimulation. The rearrangement joins TRBV13 to TRBJ2-3, with TRBD2 as a possible D gene (7 bases). This receptor was identified in a human donor in good health (CMV status not recorded). Some clones in this sample may be carry-over from other donors' samples. The CDR3 DNA follows: TGTGCCAGCAGCACTAGGGGGGGGGAGAGCACAGATACGCAGTATTTT. This gives the protein CASSTRGGESTDTQYF.